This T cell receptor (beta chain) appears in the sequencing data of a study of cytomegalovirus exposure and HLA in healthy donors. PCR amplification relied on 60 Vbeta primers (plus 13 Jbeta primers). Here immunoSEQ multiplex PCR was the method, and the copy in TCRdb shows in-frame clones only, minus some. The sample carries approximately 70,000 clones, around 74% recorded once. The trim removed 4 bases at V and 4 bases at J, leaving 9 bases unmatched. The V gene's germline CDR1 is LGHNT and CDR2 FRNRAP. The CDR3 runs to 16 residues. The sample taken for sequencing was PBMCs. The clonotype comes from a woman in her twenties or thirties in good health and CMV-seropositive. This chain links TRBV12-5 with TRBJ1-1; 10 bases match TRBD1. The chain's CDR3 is CASGSDRGRVATEAFF. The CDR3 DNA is TGTGCTAGTGGTTCCGACAGGGGGCGCGTGGCCACTGAAGCTTTCTTT.